This T cell receptor (beta chain) was captured in a study of cytotoxic CD8 clonotypes in ibrutinib-treated CLL. Overall study findings and caveats: Before falling back toward baseline at progression, clonality had risen at the time of ibrutinib response. For progressing versus sustained-remission patients, sampling times were not the same.

Germline CDR1 is MNHEY and CDR2 is SVGAGI. The CDR3 is made up of 15 amino acids. V lost 0 bases and J 6 bases, leaving 14 bases between the germline ends. This clone was observed a few times. The antigen is unknown. Only in-frame clones appear in the TCRdb table, and some are missing; sequencing was by immunoSEQ multiplex PCR. This sample has about 160,000 clones, with roughly 80% found just once. The V and J genes are TRBV6-5 and TRBJ1-2; D gene uncertain. The input for sequencing was PBMCs, taken after 24 months of ibrutinib treatment. This sequence originates from a human donor with chronic lymphocytic leukemia. The CDR3 protein is CASSYSSGFGHGYTF. The CDR3, as DNA: TGTGCCAGCAGTTACTCGAGCGGGTTTGGCCATGGCTACACCTTC.